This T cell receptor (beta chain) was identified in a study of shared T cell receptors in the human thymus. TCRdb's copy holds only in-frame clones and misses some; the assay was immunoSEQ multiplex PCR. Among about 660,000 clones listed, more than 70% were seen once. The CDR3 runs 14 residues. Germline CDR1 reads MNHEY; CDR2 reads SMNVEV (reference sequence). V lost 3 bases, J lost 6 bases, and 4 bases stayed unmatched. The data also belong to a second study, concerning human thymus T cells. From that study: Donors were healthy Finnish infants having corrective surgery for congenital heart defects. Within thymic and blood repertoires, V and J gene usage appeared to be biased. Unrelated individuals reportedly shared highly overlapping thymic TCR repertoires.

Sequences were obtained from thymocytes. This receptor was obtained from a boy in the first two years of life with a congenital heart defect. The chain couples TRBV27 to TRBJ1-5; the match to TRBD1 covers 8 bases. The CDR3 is CASSFTGGIQPQHF. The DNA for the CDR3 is TGTGCCAGCAGTTTTACAGGGGGAATTCAGCCCCAGCATTTT.